Listed below are T cell receptor beta chains from one sample, sequenced in a study of T cell responses to AZD1222 COVID-19 vaccine. Clones were sequenced by immunoSEQ multiplex PCR, and TCRdb holds only the in-frame ones, with some missing. The repertoire holds about 180,000 clones, with 94% as singletons. The input for sequencing was peripheral blood, taken 28 days after the second AZD1222 dose. These receptors were taken from an adult who received the AZD1222 COVID-19 vaccine. The CDR3 runs from the conserved cysteine through the conserved F or W. Fields, in order: D gene, J gene, CDR3 length, V gene, clone size, CDR3 DNA, CDR3 protein. The D gene is left open where the match is weak. Clone size is stated in some rows and not others, as once, few, many or a class when expanded.

NA	TRBJ1-1	13	TRBV6-5	NA	TGTGCCAGCACCAGGACAGCCCTCACTGAAGCTTTCTTT	CASTRTALTEAFF
NA	TRBJ1-2	14	TRBV27	few	TGTGCCAGCAGTTTACAATCAGGGCGGTATGGCTACACCTTC	CASSLQSGRYGYTF
NA	TRBJ1-1	15	TRBV4-3	NA	TGCGCCAGCAGCCAAGAATCAGGCACAACCACGGGAGCTTTCTTT	CASSQESGTTTGAFF
TRBD1	TRBJ1-1	15	TRBV11-2	NA	TGTGCCAGCAGCCCCGGGACAGCCATGAACACTGAAGCTTTCTTT	CASSPGTAMNTEAFF
TRBD1	TRBJ1-1	14	TRBV6-1	NA	TGTGCCAGCAGTTTCGCGACAGGGACGCCTGAAGCTTTCTTT	CASSFATGTPEAFF
NA	TRBJ1-5	14	TRBV4-3	NA	TGCGCCAGCAGCCATAGGGTGGGGAATCAGCCCCAGCATTTT	CASSHRVGNQPQHF
NA	TRBJ1-5	13	TRBV28	NA	TGTGCCAGCAGTTTACTAGTAGGTAAGCCCCAGCATTTT	CASSLLVGKPQHF
TRBD1	TRBJ2-1	17	TRBV7-2	NA	TGTGCCAGCAGCCCACAGGCCGGGACAGGGACTTCGAATGAGCAGTTCTTC	CASSPQAGTGTSNEQFF
TRBD1	TRBJ1-2	13	TRBV6-5	NA	TGTGCCAGCAGTACAGGGGTGTCCTATGGCTACACCTTC	CASSTGVSYGYTF
NA	TRBJ1-6	13	TRBV9	NA	TGTGCCAGCAGCGTAGGAGAGGGATCACCCCTCCACTTT	CASSVGEGSPLHF
NA	TRBJ1-1	15	TRBV5-1	NA	TGCGCCAGCAGCTTGGAGGGACGGAAGAACACTGAAGCTTTCTTT	CASSLEGRKNTEAFF
NA	TRBJ1-2	13	TRBV28	NA	TGTGCCAGCAGTTTAGGAGCTAACTATGGCTACACCTTC	CASSLGANYGYTF
NA	TRBJ1-6	13	TRBV2	once	TGTGCCAGTCAGTCGACCGCTTCTCCACCCCTCCACTTT	CASQSTASPPLHF